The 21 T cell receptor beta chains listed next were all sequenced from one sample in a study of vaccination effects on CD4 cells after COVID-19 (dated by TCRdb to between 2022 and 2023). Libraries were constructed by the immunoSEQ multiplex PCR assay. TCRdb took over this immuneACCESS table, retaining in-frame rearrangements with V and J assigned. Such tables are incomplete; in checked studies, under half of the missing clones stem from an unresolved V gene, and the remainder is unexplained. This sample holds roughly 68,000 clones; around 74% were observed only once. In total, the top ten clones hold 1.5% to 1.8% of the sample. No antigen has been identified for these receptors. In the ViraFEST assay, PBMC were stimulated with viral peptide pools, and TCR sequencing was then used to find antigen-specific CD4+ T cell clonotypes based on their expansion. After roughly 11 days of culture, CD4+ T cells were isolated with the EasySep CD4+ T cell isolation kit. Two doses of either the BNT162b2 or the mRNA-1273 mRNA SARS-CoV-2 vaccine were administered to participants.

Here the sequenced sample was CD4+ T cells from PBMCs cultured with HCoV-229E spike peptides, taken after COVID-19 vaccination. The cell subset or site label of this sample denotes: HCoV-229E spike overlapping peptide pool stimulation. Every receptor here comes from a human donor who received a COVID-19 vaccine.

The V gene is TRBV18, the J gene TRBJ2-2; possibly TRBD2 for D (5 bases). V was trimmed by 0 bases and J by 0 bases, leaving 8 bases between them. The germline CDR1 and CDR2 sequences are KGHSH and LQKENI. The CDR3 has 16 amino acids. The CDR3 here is CASSPPGGTNTGELFF. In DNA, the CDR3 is TGTGCCAGCTCACCACCCGGAGGAACGAACACCGGGGAGCTGTTTTTT.

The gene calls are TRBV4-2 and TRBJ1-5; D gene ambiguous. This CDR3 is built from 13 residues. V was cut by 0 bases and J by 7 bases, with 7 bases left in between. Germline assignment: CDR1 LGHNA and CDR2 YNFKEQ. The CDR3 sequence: CASSQDLGQPQHF. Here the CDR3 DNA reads TGTGCCAGCAGCCAAGATCTCGGGCAGCCCCAGCATTTT.

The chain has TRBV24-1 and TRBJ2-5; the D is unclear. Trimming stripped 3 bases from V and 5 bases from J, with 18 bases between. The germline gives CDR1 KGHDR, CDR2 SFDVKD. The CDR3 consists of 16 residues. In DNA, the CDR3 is TGTGCCACCAGTGATACCTTATTGGGCGGTGGGGAGACCCAGTACTTC. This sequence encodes CATSDTLLGGGETQYF.

CDR3 DNA sequence: TGTGCCAGCAGCTTATGGCCCGGAAATTCACCCCTCCACTTT. This gives the protein CASSLWPGNSPLHF. The rearrangement joins TRBV7-3 to TRBJ1-6; D ambiguous. The germline V gene has CDR1 SGHTA and CDR2 FQGTGA. The CDR3 totals 14 residues. Trimming removed 2 bases at V and 7 bases at J, with 9 bases between.

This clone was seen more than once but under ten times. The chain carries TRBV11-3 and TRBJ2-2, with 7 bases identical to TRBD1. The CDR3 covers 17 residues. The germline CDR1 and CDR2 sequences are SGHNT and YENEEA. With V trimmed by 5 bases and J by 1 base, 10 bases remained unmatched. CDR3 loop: CASSPGMGQQNTGELFF. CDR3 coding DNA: TGTGCCAGCAGCCCTGGTATGGGACAGCAGAACACCGGGGAGCTGTTTTTT.

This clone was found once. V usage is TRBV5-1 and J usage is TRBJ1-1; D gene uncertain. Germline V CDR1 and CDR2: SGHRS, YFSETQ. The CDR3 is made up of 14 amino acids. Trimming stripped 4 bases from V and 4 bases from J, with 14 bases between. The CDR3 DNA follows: TGCGCCAGCAGCCCGCCGGGCCTTGGCACTGAAGCTTTCTTT. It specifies CASSPPGLGTEAFF.

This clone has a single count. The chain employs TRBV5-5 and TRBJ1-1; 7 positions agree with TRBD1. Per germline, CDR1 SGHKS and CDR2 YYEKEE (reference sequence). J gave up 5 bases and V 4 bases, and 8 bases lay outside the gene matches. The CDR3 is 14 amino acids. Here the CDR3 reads CASSAQGLGTEAFF. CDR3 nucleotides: TGTGCCAGCAGCGCACAGGGGTTGGGGACTGAAGCTTTCTTT.

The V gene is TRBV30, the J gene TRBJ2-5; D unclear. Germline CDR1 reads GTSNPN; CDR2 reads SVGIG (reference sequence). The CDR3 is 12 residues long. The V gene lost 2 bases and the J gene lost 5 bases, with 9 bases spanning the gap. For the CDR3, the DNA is TGTGCCTGGAGTATTTATAGGGAGACCCAGTACTTC. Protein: CAWSIYRETQYF.

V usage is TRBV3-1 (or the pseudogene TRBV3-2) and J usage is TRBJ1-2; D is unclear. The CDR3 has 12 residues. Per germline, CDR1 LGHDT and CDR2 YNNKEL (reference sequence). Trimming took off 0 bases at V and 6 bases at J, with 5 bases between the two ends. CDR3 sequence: CASSQDGDGYTF. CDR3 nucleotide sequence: TGTGCCAGCAGCCAAGATGGGGATGGCTACACCTTC.

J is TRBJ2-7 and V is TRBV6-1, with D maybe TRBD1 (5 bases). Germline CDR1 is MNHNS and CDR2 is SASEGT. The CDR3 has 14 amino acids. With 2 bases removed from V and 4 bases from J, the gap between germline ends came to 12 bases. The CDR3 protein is CASSEPGIVYEQYV. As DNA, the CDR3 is TGTGCCAGCAGTGAACCAGGGATCGTTTACGAGCAGTACGTC.

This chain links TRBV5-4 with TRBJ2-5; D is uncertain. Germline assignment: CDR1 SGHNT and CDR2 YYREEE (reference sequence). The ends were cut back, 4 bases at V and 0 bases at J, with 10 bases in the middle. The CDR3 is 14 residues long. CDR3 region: CASSLGLYQETQYF. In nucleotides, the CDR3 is TGTGCCAGCAGCCTTGGTCTGTACCAAGAGACCCAGTACTTC.

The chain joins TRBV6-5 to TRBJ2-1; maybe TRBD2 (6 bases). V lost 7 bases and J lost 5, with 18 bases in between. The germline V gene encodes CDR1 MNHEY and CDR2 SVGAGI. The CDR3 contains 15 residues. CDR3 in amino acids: CASTEGWGGDNEQFF. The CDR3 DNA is TGTGCCAGCACCGAAGGGTGGGGAGGCGACAATGAGCAGTTCTTC.

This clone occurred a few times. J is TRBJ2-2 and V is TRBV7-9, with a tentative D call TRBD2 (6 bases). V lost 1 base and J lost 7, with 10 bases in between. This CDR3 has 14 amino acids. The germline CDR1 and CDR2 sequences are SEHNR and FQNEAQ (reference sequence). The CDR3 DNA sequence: TGTGCCAGCAGCTTAGAAGTCGGGGGCGGGGAGCTGTTTTTT. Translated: CASSLEVGGGELFF.

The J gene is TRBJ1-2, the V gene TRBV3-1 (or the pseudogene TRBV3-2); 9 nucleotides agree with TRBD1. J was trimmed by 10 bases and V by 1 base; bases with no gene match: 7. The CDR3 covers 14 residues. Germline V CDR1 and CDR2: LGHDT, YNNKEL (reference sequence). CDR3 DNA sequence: TGTGCCAGCAGCCAAGGGACAGGGGCTCGAGACTACACCTTC. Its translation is CASSQGTGARDYTF.

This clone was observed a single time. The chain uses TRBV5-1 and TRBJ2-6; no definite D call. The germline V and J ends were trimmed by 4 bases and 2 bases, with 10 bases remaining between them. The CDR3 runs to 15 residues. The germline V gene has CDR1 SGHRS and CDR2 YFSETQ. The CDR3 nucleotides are TGCGCCAGCAGCCCTGGGGTGGCTGGGGCCAACGTCCTGACTTTC. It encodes CASSPGVAGANVLTF.

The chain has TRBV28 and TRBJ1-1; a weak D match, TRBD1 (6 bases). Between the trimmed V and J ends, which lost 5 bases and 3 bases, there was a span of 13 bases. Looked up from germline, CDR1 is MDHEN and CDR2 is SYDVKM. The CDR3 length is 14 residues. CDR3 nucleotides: TGTGCCAGCAGTCAACAGGGTGGAGACACTGAAGCTTTCTTT. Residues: CASSQQGGDTEAFF.

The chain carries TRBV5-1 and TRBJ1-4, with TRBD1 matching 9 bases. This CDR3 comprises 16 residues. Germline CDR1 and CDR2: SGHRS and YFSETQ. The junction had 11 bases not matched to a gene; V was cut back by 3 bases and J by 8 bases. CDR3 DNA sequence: TGCGCCAGCAGCTCGCCAGGACAGGGGAGAGGCGAAAAACTGTTTTTT. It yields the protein CASSSPGQGRGEKLFF.

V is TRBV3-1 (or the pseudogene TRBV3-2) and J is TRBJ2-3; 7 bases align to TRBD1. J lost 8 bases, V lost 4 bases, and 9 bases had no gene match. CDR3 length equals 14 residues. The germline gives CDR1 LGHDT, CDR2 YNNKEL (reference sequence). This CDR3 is CASSPRQGEATQYF. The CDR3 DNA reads TGTGCCAGCAGCCCTAGACAGGGTGAGGCTACGCAGTATTTT.

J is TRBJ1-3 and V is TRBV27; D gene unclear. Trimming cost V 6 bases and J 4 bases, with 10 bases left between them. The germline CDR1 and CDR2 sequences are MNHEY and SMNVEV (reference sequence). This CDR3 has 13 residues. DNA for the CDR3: TGTGCCAGCAGGACGTTTGGAGGAAACACCATATATTTT. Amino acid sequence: CASRTFGGNTIYF.

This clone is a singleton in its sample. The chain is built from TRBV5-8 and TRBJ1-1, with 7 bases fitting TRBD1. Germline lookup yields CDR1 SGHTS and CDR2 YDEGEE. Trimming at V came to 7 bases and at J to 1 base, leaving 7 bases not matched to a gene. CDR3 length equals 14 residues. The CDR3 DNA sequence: TGTGCCAGCCCCTCGGACAGGCGGAACACTGAAGCTTTCTTT. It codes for CASPSDRRNTEAFF. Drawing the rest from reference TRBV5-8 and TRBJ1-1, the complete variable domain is EAGVTQSPTHLIKTRGQQATLRCSPISGHTSVYWYQQALGLGLQFLLWYDEGEERNRGNFPPRFSGRQFPNYSSELNVNALELEDSALYLCASPSDRRNTEAFFGQGTRLTVV.

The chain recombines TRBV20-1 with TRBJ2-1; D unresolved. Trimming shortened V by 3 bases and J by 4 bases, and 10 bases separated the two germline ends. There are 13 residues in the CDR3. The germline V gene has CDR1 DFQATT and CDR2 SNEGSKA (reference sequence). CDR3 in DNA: TGCAGTGCTAGTTCTACCTCTTACAATGAGCAGTTCTTC. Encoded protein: CSASSTSYNEQFF.